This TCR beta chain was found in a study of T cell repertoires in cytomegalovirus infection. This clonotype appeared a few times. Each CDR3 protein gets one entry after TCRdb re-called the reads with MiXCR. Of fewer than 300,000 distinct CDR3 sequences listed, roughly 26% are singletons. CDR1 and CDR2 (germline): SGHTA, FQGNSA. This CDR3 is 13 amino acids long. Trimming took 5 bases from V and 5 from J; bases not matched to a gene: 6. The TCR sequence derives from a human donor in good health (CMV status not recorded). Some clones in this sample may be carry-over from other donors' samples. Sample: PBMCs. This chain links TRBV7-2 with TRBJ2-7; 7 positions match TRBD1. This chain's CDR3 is CASSPPGQHEQYF. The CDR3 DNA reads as TGTGCCAGCAGCCCCCCGGGACAGCACGAGCAGTACTTC.